The TCR beta chain described here comes from a study of blood T cell repertoires in COVID-19. Study in general: PBMCs, B-cell-depleted T cells, or T cells were the source of the cDNA or gDNA that made up the material.

The CDR3 length is 15 residues. V shed 7 bases and J shed 1 base, with 17 bases lying between them. Germline assignment: CDR1 SGHTA and CDR2 FQGNSA. Assay: immunoSEQ multiplex PCR; the TCRdb copy retains only in-frame clones and omits some. The sample lists 250,000 to 350,000 clones; 65% to 85% were seen once. The sequenced sample was peripheral blood. This receptor was taken from a person between 70 and 80 years old with COVID-19, enrolled during active disease. V usage is TRBV7-2 and J usage is TRBJ2-7, with TRBD1 as a possible D gene (6 bases). For the CDR3, the DNA is TGTGCCAGCAATTTGGACTCAGGGGAGTCCTACGAGCAGTACTTC. It translates to CASNLDSGESYEQYF. Variable domain in full (rest from reference TRBV7-2 and TRBJ2-7): GAGVSQSPSNKVTEKGKDVELRCDPISGHTALYWYRQSLGQGLEFLIYFQGNSAPDKSGLPSDRFSAERTGGSVSTLTIQRTQQEDSAVYLCASNLDSGESYEQYFGPGTRLTVT.